This entry lists 25 T cell receptor beta chains sequenced from one sample in a study of control samples from healthy donors and cancer patients (dated by TCRdb to 2020 to 2021). The method was the immunoSEQ multiplex PCR assay. In its TCRdb copy, this immuneACCESS table keeps in-frame sequences only and misses some clones. Where compared with another copy, unresolved V genes explain less than half of these, and the others have no known cause. The table for this sample lists approximately 130,000 clones; roughly 91% of them were counted only once. The biggest ten clones account for around 8.7% of the sample. The sequenced sample was blood. The receptors originated from a man aged 35 to 55 in good health.

This clone was recorded once. V and J are TRBV2 and TRBJ1-1, with 9 positions matching TRBD1. The CDR3 contains 15 residues. The V gene end was trimmed by 4 bases and the J gene end by 1 base; junction bases not matched to a gene: 4. CDR1 is SNHLY, CDR2 FYNNEI, per germline. CDR3 sequence (DNA): TGTGCCAGCAGTGGGCTGGGACAGGGGAACACTGAAGCTTTCTTT. It yields the protein CASSGLGQGNTEAFF.

CDR3 residues: CASKGTVIDEQFF. CDR3 bases: TGTGCCAGCAAGGGGACGGTTATCGATGAGCAGTTCTTC. The genes are TRBV7-9 and TRBJ2-1; D tentatively fits TRBD1 or TRBD2 (5 bases each). Trimming took off 7 bases at V and 8 bases at J, with 15 bases between the two ends. From germline, CDR1 is SEHNR and CDR2 FQNEAQ (reference sequence). This CDR3 spans 13 amino acids.

The V call is TRBV12-3 or TRBV12-4, the J call TRBJ1-3; D is undetermined. The CDR3 sequence is 12 residues long. V lost 7 bases, J lost 8 bases, and 12 bases lay in between. The CDR3 coding sequence is TGTGCCAGCACCCAACCCCCACACACCATATATTTT. As protein: CASTQPPHTIYF.

The rearrangement links TRBV7-2 to TRBJ2-5, with D unclear. The CDR3 spans 14 residues. Trimming pared 1 base from V and 8 bases from J, leaving 14 bases between. Germline CDR1 and CDR2: SGHTA and FQGNSA. The CDR3 DNA is TGTGCCAGCAGCTTAGTCTTTCGGCAGTCAACCCAGTACTTC. Its protein product is CASSLVFRQSTQYF.

V gene TRBV7-6 combines with J gene TRBJ2-1; D not certain. Germline V CDR1 and CDR2: SGHVS, FNYEAQ. The CDR3 is 17 residues long. The V gene lost 3 bases and the J gene lost 2 bases, with 17 bases spanning the gap. CDR3 sequence (DNA): TGTGCCAGCAGCTTGCTGCTCCGTATCGGGCCCTACAATGAGCAGTTCTTC. It specifies CASSLLLRIGPYNEQFF.

This chain uses TRBV19 with TRBJ1-1, with unresolved D. Germline V gene lookup returns CDR1 LNHDA and CDR2 SQIVND (reference sequence). CDR3 size: 13 residues. The V end was cut by 8 bases, the J end by 0 bases, with 10 bases between. CDR3 loop: CASFRLMNTEAFF. The CDR3 DNA sequence: TGTGCCAGTTTCAGGCTTATGAACACTGAAGCTTTCTTT.

The CDR3 bases are TGTGCCAGCAGCCGAGGACAGGGGGCGCGAGTTACTGAAGCTTTCTTT. It is translated as CASSRGQGARVTEAFF. The chain has TRBV3-1 (or the pseudogene TRBV3-2) and TRBJ1-1; 11 bases agree with TRBD1. In germline, CDR1 is LGHDT, CDR2 YNNKEL (reference sequence). This CDR3 comprises 16 residues. Unmatched junction bases numbered 9, after V lost 4 bases and J lost 5 bases.

The chain's CDR3 is CASSLDSGPEAFF. The CDR3 DNA is TGTGCCAGCAGCCTGGACAGTGGGCCTGAAGCTTTCTTT. The V and J genes are TRBV6-2 or TRBV6-3 and TRBJ1-1, with D possibly TRBD1 on 6 matching bases. This CDR3 has 13 residues. Per germline, CDR1 MNHEY and CDR2 SVGEGT. The V gene lost 6 bases and the J gene lost 6 bases, with 14 bases spanning the gap.

This chain connects TRBV20-1 to TRBJ1-1; D not resolved. From germline, CDR1 is DFQATT and CDR2 SNEGSKA (reference sequence). Trimming pared 3 bases from V and 5 bases from J, leaving 10 bases between. The CDR3 is 12 amino acids. The CDR3 loop is CSASGVVTEAFF. CDR3 DNA: TGCAGTGCTAGTGGGGTAGTAACTGAAGCTTTCTTT.

The chain uses TRBV3-1 (or the pseudogene TRBV3-2) and TRBJ1-1, with D unclear. V was cut by 5 bases and J by 2 bases, with 12 bases left in between. Germline V gives CDR1 LGHDT, CDR2 YNNKEL (reference sequence). The CDR3 runs to 14 residues. In DNA, the CDR3 is TGTGCCAGCAGCGAAAATCAGGAAAACACTGAAGCTTTCTTT. Its protein is CASSENQENTEAFF.

The chain has TRBV6-2 or TRBV6-3 and TRBJ1-5; TRBD1 aligns across 9 bases. The germline gives CDR1 MNHEY, CDR2 SVGEGT. V shed 2 bases and J 0 bases; nucleotides not matched to a gene: 11. The CDR3 is 19 residues long. The CDR3 DNA is TGTGCCAGCAGTTACCATCCGGGGACAGGGCACCTTAGCAATCAGCCCCAGCATTTT. Its protein is CASSYHPGTGHLSNQPQHF.

In its sample, this clone was seen many times. The chain combines TRBV7-8 with TRBJ1-2; D might be TRBD1 (6 bases). The V gene's germline CDR1 is SGHVS and CDR2 FQNEAQ. Trimming shortened V by 5 bases and J by 8 bases, and 18 bases separated the two germline ends. The CDR3 covers 14 residues. The CDR3 protein is CASSPGMTGRGYTF. As DNA, the CDR3 is TGTGCCAGCAGCCCGGGTATGACAGGTAGAGGCTACACCTTC.

The genes are TRBV19 and TRBJ2-3, with 7 nucleotides matching TRBD2. The CDR3 has 15 residues. V gave up 6 bases and J gave up 3 bases; unmatched junction bases: 9. The V gene's germline CDR1 is LNHDA and CDR2 SQIVND (reference sequence). In DNA form, the CDR3 reads TGTGCCAGTAGGGACCAGCGGGGTGAGACAGATACGCAGTATTTT. It is translated as CASRDQRGETDTQYF.

This sequence joins TRBV9 and TRBJ1-1; 7 nucleotides align to TRBD1. Trimming at V came to 4 bases and at J to 4 bases, leaving 4 bases not matched to a gene. The V gene's germline CDR1 is SGDLS and CDR2 YYNGEE. The CDR3 has 13 residues. In DNA form, the CDR3 reads TGTGCCAGCAGCCGACAGGGCACCACTGAAGCTTTCTTT. Its translation: CASSRQGTTEAFF.

This sequence joins TRBV7-8 and TRBJ2-7; the D gene could be TRBD1 or TRBD2 (6 bases each). Germline assignment: CDR1 SGHVS and CDR2 FQNEAQ. The CDR3 extends over 14 amino acids. Trimming took off 1 base at V and 0 bases at J, with 7 bases between the two ends. The CDR3 is CASSLGGASYEQYF. For the CDR3, the DNA is TGTGCCAGCAGCTTAGGGGGGGCCTCCTACGAGCAGTACTTC.

The chain recombines TRBV4-3 with TRBJ1-1; D perhaps matches TRBD1 (5 bases). V lost 2 bases, J lost 11 bases, and 12 bases lay in between. The germline V gene encodes CDR1 LGHNA and CDR2 YSLEER. The CDR3 contains 12 residues. In DNA form, the CDR3 reads TGCGCCAGCAGCCAAAGTGACAGTCAGGCTTTCTTT. The encoded protein is CASSQSDSQAFF.

V and J are TRBV7-2 and TRBJ1-1, with a possible D match to TRBD1 (5 bases). V shed 5 bases and J shed 2 bases, with 15 bases lying between them. The CDR3 length is 15 residues. Per the germline V gene, CDR1 is SGHTA and CDR2 is FQGNSA. CDR3: CASSPMGGVNTEAFF. For the CDR3, the DNA is TGTGCCAGCAGCCCCATGGGGGGGGTCAACACTGAAGCTTTCTTT.

This chain uses TRBV5-4 with TRBJ2-1; no definite D call. The V end lost 1 base, the J end lost 7 bases, and 15 bases lay between the germline ends. The CDR3 totals 15 residues. Per the germline V gene, CDR1 is SGHNT and CDR2 is YYREEE (reference sequence). This CDR3 is CASSLSLVGLNEQFF. CDR3 sequence (DNA): TGTGCCAGCAGCTTGAGTCTTGTGGGGTTGAATGAGCAGTTCTTC.

The gene calls are TRBV30 and TRBJ2-7; 9 nucleotides match TRBD2. Per germline, CDR1 GTSNPN and CDR2 SVGIG (reference sequence). Unmatched junction bases numbered 5, after V lost 0 bases and J lost 2 bases. The CDR3 is 15 residues long. This chain's CDR3 is CAWSVWASGAYEQYF. Here the CDR3 DNA reads TGTGCCTGGAGTGTATGGGCTAGCGGGGCCTACGAGCAGTACTTC.

The V call is TRBV27, the J call TRBJ2-1; 7 nucleotides agree with TRBD2. After removal of 4 bases from V and 9 bases from J, the junction contained 3 bases not matched to a gene. This CDR3 comprises 12 residues. Germline-derived CDR1 and CDR2 are MNHEY and SMNVEV (reference sequence). In DNA form, the CDR3 reads TGTGCCAGCAGTTGGGGAGGGTCTGAGCAGTTCTTC. It yields the protein CASSWGGSEQFF.

This chain uses TRBV29-1 with TRBJ2-2; 14 nucleotides match TRBD2. The CDR3 has 17 residues. Germline values: CDR1 SQVTM, CDR2 ANQGSEA. V was pared by 6 bases and J by 0 bases, with 6 bases of the junction left unmatched. The chain's CDR3 is CSVMGLAGVTNTGELFF. In DNA form, the CDR3 reads TGCAGCGTGATGGGACTAGCGGGGGTAACGAACACCGGGGAGCTGTTTTTT.

The rearrangement uses TRBV5-1 and TRBJ1-6; TRBD1 agrees at 8 bases. V dropped 4 bases and J dropped 7; count of bases not matched to a gene: 7. Per the germline V gene, CDR1 is SGHRS and CDR2 is YFSETQ. The CDR3 spans 15 residues. CDR3 protein: CASSGRDRKNSPLHF. The CDR3, as DNA: TGCGCCAGCAGCGGCCGGGACAGGAAGAATTCACCCCTCCACTTT.

The rearrangement links TRBV9 to TRBJ2-1, with D perhaps given as TRBD1 or TRBD2 (5 bases each). Trimming stripped 0 bases from V and 0 bases from J, with 10 bases between. The CDR3 consists of 16 residues. Per the germline V gene, CDR1 is SGDLS and CDR2 is YYNGEE. CDR3 protein: CASSVDGGSSYNEQFF. The CDR3 DNA reads as TGTGCCAGCAGCGTAGATGGGGGAAGCTCCTACAATGAGCAGTTCTTC.

With regard to this clone: The sample holds other DNA sequences that translate to the same CDR3. V and J are TRBV10-3 and TRBJ2-7; D is undetermined. V shed 0 bases and J shed 3 bases, with 3 bases lying between them. This CDR3 has 12 amino acids. The germline V gene has CDR1 ENHRY and CDR2 SYGVKD. The CDR3 sequence: CAISESSYEQYF. DNA of the CDR3: TGTGCCATCAGTGAGTCTAGCTACGAGCAGTACTTC.

J is TRBJ2-1 and V is TRBV30; D is possibly TRBD1 (5 bases). Germline lookup yields CDR1 GTSNPN and CDR2 SVGIG (reference sequence). This CDR3 region has 13 residues. The V end lost 3 bases, the J end lost 6 bases, and 12 bases lay between the germline ends. CDR3 coding DNA: TGTGCCTGGAGAAAGGACACAGTCAATGAGCAGTTCTTC. This encodes CAWRKDTVNEQFF.